Each of the 16 T cell receptor beta chains below was sequenced from the same sample in a study of human T cells and chemical hapten exposure. A single record per CDR3 protein comes from TCRdb applying MiXCR to the RACE reads. The data show tens of thousands of distinct CDR3 sequences, less than 6% seen once. The time point: healthy volunteer bleed at 6 weeks. The total RNA was obtained from whole blood that was not fractionated. Sample: whole blood. These receptors originate from a human donor in good health. Some clones in this sample may be carry-over from other donors' samples.

Many counts were recorded for this clonotype. V is TRBV7-9 and J is TRBJ2-7, with D possibly matching TRBD1 (5 bases). Trimming took 2 bases from V and 2 from J, leaving 13 bases between them. This CDR3 is built from 15 residues. In germline, CDR1 is SEHNR, CDR2 FQNEAQ (reference sequence). The DNA of the CDR3 is TGTGCCAGCAGCTTATCAGCAGGGATGACCTACGAGCAGTACTTC. Translating it yields CASSLSAGMTYEQYF.

This chain links TRBV20-1 with TRBJ2-7; D is unresolved. The CDR3 is 11 amino acids. Germline V lookup: CDR1 DFQATT, CDR2 SNEGSKA (reference sequence). Trimming removed 4 bases from V and 3 bases from J, with 7 bases in between. As DNA, the CDR3 is TGCAGTGCTAAGCTAAACTACGAGCAGTACTTC. Protein sequence: CSAKLNYEQYF.

This clonotype was observed at least ten times. The rearrangement joins TRBV20-1 to TRBJ1-6; tentative D call: TRBD1 (5 bases). Germline V CDR1 and CDR2: DFQATT, SNEGSKA (reference sequence). V gave up 5 bases and J gave up 9 bases, with 23 bases separating them. This CDR3 region has 16 residues. The CDR3 DNA reads TGCAGTGCTGATCCAACGGGGGAGGGAGAGAGTTCACCCCTCCACTTT. Protein: CSADPTGEGESSPLHF.

The chain employs TRBV20-1 and TRBJ1-5; no reliable D call. Germline CDR1 is DFQATT and CDR2 is SNEGSKA (reference sequence). Trimming cost V 8 bases and J 0 bases, with 14 bases left between them. The CDR3 spans 14 residues. CDR3 region: CSSRTGDSNQPQHF. CDR3 in DNA: TGCAGTTCAAGGACCGGGGATAGCAATCAGCCCCAGCATTTT.

This clonotype has at least ten counts. The CDR3 DNA is TGTGCCAGCAGCCCGGACATTCAGGGACAGCCAACCACAGACCCCATATATTTT. It encodes CASSPDIQGQPTTDPIYF. The genes are TRBV9 and TRBJ1-3, with 7 bases matching TRBD1. The CDR3 length is 18 residues. Germline V gene data show CDR1 as SGDLS and CDR2 as YYNGEE. J lost 11 bases, V lost 4 bases, and 24 bases had no gene match.

This clonotype showed up many times. The V call is TRBV7-9, the J call TRBJ2-1; 8 bases line up with TRBD1. The CDR3 loop spans 13 amino acids. CDR1 and CDR2 (germline): SEHNR, FQNEAQ (reference sequence). With 10 bases clipped from V and 7 bases from J, the junction kept 9 bases outside the gene matches. This CDR3 is CAIHRTGYNEQFF. The CDR3 DNA follows: TGTGCCATTCACCGGACAGGGTATAATGAGCAGTTCTTC.

Many counts were recorded for this clonotype. V gene TRBV5-6 combines with J gene TRBJ2-7; a weak D match, TRBD2 (5 bases). Germline loops: CDR1 SGHDT, CDR2 YYEEEE. CDR3 length: 13 residues. V lost 4 bases and J lost 4, with 12 bases in between. The DNA for the CDR3 is TGTGCCAGCAGCGAGGGCGTCAGTTACGAGCAGTACTTC. Translated, it gives CASSEGVSYEQYF. Based on the CDR3 plus reference TRBV5-6 and TRBJ2-7, the full variable domain is DAGVTQSPTHLIKTRGQQVTLRCSPKSGHDTVSWYQQALGQGPQFIFQYYEEEERQRGNFPDRFSGHQFPNYSSELNVNALLLGDSALYLCASSEGVSYEQYFGPGTRLTVT.

This clonotype was seen more than once but under ten times. J is TRBJ2-7 and V is TRBV7-2, with 10 bases aligning to TRBD2. The length of the CDR3 is 15 residues. The V and J ends lost 4 bases and 0 bases, in that order; junction bases with no gene match: 3. CDR1 is SGHTA and CDR2 is FQGNSA in the germline V gene. The CDR3 reads CASSSSGGRSYEQYF. CDR3 DNA: TGTGCCAGCAGCTCTAGCGGGGGTCGCTCCTACGAGCAGTACTTC.

This clonotype came up a few times. The rearrangement links TRBV7-2 to TRBJ1-6; D remains ambiguous. The CDR3 is 15 amino acids. Germline CDR1 is SGHTA and CDR2 is FQGNSA. Trimming cost V 2 bases and J 6 bases, with 11 bases left between them. The CDR3 bases are TGTGCCAGCAGCTTACTAAACAGTGCTAATTCACCCCTCCACTTT. Its translation: CASSLLNSANSPLHF.

This clonotype was found many times. V usage is TRBV28 and J usage is TRBJ2-5; unclear D gene. Germline CDR1 reads MDHEN; CDR2 reads SYDVKM. The CDR3 loop spans 14 amino acids. V lost 6 bases, J lost 0 bases, and 11 bases lay in between. The CDR3 loop reads CASRLGQYQETQYF. In DNA, the CDR3 is TGTGCCAGCAGGTTAGGGCAGTACCAAGAGACCCAGTACTTC.

The chain couples TRBV27 to TRBJ1-1; D not certain. The germline gives CDR1 MNHEY, CDR2 SMNVEV (reference sequence). The CDR3 loop spans 12 amino acids. V lost 10 bases and J lost 1, with 10 bases in between. The CDR3 is CATGPRNTEAFF. DNA for the CDR3: TGTGCCACCGGACCGAGGAACACTGAAGCTTTCTTT.

The chain has TRBV7-9 and TRBJ1-5; 8 nucleotides align to TRBD1. Germline V gene lookup returns CDR1 SEHNR and CDR2 FQNEAQ (reference sequence). This CDR3 is 20 amino acids long. V gave up 5 bases and J gave up 0 bases; unmatched junction bases: 18. CDR3 coding DNA: TGTGCCAGCAGCCCTGCGCCGGGGACAGGACGAAATTATAGCAATCAGCCCCAGCATTTT. Amino acid sequence: CASSPAPGTGRNYSNQPQHF. Combining the CDR3 with reference TRBV7-9 and TRBJ1-5 gives the whole variable domain DTGVSQNPRHKITKRGQNVTFRCDPISEHNRLYWYRQTLGQGPEFLTYFQNEAQLEKSRLLSDRFSAERPKGSFSTLEIQRTEQGDSAMYLCASSPAPGTGRNYSNQPQHFGDGTRLSIL.

In this sample, this clonotype turned up a few times. The rearrangement uses TRBV29-1 and TRBJ1-1; D not resolved. Germline V lookup: CDR1 SQVTM, CDR2 ANQGSEA. V was pared by 5 bases and J by 2 bases, with 9 bases between. The CDR3 has 12 amino acids. The chain's CDR3 is CSVTSTNTEAFF. The CDR3 DNA reads as TGCAGCGTTACGTCAACCAACACTGAAGCTTTCTTT.

This clonotype has more than one count but fewer than ten. The V call is TRBV5-1, the J call TRBJ1-1; 8 nucleotides align to TRBD1. From germline, CDR1 is SGHRS and CDR2 YFSETQ. J was trimmed by 2 bases and V by 4 bases; bases with no gene match: 7. This CDR3 comprises 15 residues. CDR3 sequence: CASSRQGAKNTEAFF. The CDR3 coding sequence is TGCGCCAGCAGCAGGCAGGGGGCTAAAAACACTGAAGCTTTCTTT.

Ten or more counts support this clonotype. The V call is TRBV5-1, the J call TRBJ2-7; D remains ambiguous. Germline loops: CDR1 SGHRS, CDR2 YFSETQ. CDR3 length: 13 amino acids. V lost 4 bases and J lost 4, with 12 bases in between. The CDR3 reads CASSPDGFYEQYF. As DNA, the CDR3 is TGCGCCAGCAGCCCGGACGGATTTTACGAGCAGTACTTC.

This clonotype was detected only a few times. The V and J genes are TRBV6-4 and TRBJ1-1; D call uncertain. CDR1 is MRHNA and CDR2 is SNTAGT in the germline V gene. V was pared by 0 bases and J by 6 bases, with 14 bases between. CDR3 length equals 15 residues. CDR3 in amino acids: CASSDSNKGAAEAFF. The CDR3 nucleotides read TGTGCCAGCAGTGACTCGAACAAGGGAGCGGCTGAAGCTTTCTTT.